This T cell receptor (beta chain) was captured in a study of control samples from healthy donors and cancer patients. Clones were read by immunoSEQ multiplex PCR, and TCRdb kept only the in-frame ones, dropping some. The repertoire holds tens of thousands of clones, with 65% to 90% as singletons. This CDR3 has 15 amino acids. The V and J ends lost 0 bases and 8 bases respectively, with 15 bases between them. Germline CDR1 reads SGHRS; CDR2 reads YFSETQ. The gene calls are TRBV5-1 and TRBJ2-1; tentative D call: TRBD1 (6 bases). Sequences were obtained from PBMCs. The sequence derives from a woman between 50 and 59 years old with lung cancer. The CDR3 coding sequence is TGCGCCAGCAGCTTGGGTCTGGGGGCGTTCTATGAGCAGTTCTTC. It is translated as CASSLGLGAFYEQFF.